This T cell receptor (beta chain) comes out of a study of blood T cell repertoires in COVID-19. On the study more broadly: The United States, Italy and Spain were the sources of the acute and convalescent COVID-19 samples. Sample material is recorded as cDNA or gDNA derived from T cells, B-cell-depleted T cells, or PBMCs.

In the original analysis: Amplification from reference gene primers served as the basis for estimated nucleated cell counts. Sequencing used immunoSEQ multiplex PCR; TCRdb keeps in-frame clones, though not all of them. D and trimming were read from the DNA, whereas the V and J calls and clone size are those reported in that table. Among tens of thousands of clones, around 88% were seen once, and the ten largest hold about 30%. CDR3 length: 13 residues. The V end was cut by 0 bases, the J end by 4 bases, with 6 bases between. CDR1 and CDR2 (germline): SGHAT, FQNNGV. This clone was counted only a few times.

The chain is built from TRBV11-2 and TRBJ1-2; no definite D call. Sequenced material: peripheral blood. This receptor was identified in a human donor with active COVID-19. The donor label of this sample is uncertain. CDR3 DNA sequence: TGTGCCAGCAGCTTAGATCTGAGCTATGGCTACACCTTC. It translates to CASSLDLSYGYTF.